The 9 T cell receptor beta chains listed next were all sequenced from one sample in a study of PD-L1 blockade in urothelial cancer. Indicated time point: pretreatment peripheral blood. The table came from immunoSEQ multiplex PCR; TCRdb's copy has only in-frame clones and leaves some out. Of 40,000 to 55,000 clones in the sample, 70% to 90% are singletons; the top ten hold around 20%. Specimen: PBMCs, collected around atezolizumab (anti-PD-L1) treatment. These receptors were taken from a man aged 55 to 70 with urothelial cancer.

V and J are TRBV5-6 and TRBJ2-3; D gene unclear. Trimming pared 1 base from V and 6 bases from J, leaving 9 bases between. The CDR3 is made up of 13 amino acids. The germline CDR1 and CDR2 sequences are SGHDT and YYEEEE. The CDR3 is CASSLRRSDTQYF. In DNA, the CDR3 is TGTGCCAGCAGCTTGAGAAGGAGCGATACGCAGTATTTT.

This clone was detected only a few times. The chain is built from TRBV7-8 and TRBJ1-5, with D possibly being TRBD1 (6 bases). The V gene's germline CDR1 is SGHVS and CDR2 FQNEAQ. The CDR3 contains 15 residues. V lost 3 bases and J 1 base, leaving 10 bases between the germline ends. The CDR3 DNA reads TGTGCCAGCAGCTTGGACGACAGGAGCAATCAGCCCCAGCATTTT. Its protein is CASSLDDRSNQPQHF.

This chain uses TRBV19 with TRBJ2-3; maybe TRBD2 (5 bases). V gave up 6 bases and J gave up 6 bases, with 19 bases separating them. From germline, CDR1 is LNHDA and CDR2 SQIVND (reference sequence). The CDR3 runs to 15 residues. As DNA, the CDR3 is TGTGCCAGTAGCCCATCGGGGATCGGCAAGGATACGCAGTATTTT. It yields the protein CASSPSGIGKDTQYF.

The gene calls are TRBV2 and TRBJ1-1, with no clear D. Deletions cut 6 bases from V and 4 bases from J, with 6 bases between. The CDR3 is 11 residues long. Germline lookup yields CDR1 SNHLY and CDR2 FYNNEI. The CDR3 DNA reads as TGTGCCAGCAGGGAGATCACTGAAGCTTTCTTT. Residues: CASREITEAFF. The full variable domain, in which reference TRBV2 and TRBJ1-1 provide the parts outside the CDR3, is EPEVTQTPSHQVTQMGQEVILRCVPISNHLYFYWYRQILGQKVEFLVSFYNNEISEKSEIFDDQFSVERPDGSNFTLKIRSTKLEDSAMYFCASREITEAFFGQGTRLTVV.

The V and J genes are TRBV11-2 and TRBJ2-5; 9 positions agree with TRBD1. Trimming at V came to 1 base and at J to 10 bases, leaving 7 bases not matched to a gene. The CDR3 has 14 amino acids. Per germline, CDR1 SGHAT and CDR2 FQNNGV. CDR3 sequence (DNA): TGTGCCAGCAGCTTAGGACTCCGGACAGGGGACCAGTACTTC. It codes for CASSLGLRTGDQYF.

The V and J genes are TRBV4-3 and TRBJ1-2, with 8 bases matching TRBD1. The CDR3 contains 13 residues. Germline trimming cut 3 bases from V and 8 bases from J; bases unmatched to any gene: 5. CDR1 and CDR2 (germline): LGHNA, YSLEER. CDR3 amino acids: CASSQGTGYGYTF. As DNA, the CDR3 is TGCGCCAGCAGCCAGGGGACAGGATACGGCTACACCTTC.

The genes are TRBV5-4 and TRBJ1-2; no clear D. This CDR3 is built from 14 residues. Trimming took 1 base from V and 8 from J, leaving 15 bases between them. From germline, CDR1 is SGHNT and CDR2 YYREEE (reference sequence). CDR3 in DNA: TGTGCCAGCAGCTTGAGTTCGCCCTCGGGGGGCTACACCTTC. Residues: CASSLSSPSGGYTF.

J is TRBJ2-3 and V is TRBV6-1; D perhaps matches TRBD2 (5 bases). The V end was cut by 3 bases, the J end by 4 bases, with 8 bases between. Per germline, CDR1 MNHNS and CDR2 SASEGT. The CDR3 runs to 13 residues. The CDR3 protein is CASSERVADTQYF. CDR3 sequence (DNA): TGTGCCAGCAGTGAGCGGGTGGCAGATACGCAGTATTTT.

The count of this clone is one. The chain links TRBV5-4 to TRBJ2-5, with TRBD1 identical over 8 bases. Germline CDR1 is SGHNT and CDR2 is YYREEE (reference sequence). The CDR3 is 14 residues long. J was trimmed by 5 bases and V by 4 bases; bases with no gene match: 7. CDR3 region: CASSPQGGRETQYF. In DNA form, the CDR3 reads TGTGCCAGCAGCCCACAGGGGGGTCGGGAGACCCAGTACTTC.